This T cell receptor (beta chain) was found in a study of siplizumab effects on memory and regulatory T cells. Background on the study: Siplizumab-free reactions were matched to roughly 0.97 ug/mL siplizumab reactions in paired mixed lymphocyte cultures.

Of note for this clone: Its antigen is undetermined.

In the mixed lymphocyte reaction, cells were cocultured for 5 to 6 days at 37°C. The labelling of responder PBMCs with CFSE and of stimulator PBMCs with Violet Dye preceded their 1:1 mixing. Overall study findings and caveats: Proliferating siplizumab-culture Treg suppressive function went unconfirmed.

Germline CDR1 and CDR2: ENHRY and SYGVKD. Deletions cut 2 bases from V and 0 bases from J, with 2 bases between. CDR3 length: 13 amino acids. TCRdb's copy holds only in-frame clones and misses some; the assay was immunoSEQ multiplex PCR. The repertoire consists of about 15,000 clones, with about 50% occurring once and the leading ten covering roughly 9.5%. The chain uses TRBV10-3 and TRBJ1-3; D call uncertain. The sequence derives from a human donor in good health; the cells came from an allogeneic mixed lymphocyte reaction. Sequencing input: CFSE-low (dividing) CD4+ T cells sorted from an allogeneic mixed lymphocyte reaction. Here the CDR3 DNA reads TGTGCCATCAGTGAGAGCTCTGGAAACACCATATATTTT. It encodes CAISESSGNTIYF.